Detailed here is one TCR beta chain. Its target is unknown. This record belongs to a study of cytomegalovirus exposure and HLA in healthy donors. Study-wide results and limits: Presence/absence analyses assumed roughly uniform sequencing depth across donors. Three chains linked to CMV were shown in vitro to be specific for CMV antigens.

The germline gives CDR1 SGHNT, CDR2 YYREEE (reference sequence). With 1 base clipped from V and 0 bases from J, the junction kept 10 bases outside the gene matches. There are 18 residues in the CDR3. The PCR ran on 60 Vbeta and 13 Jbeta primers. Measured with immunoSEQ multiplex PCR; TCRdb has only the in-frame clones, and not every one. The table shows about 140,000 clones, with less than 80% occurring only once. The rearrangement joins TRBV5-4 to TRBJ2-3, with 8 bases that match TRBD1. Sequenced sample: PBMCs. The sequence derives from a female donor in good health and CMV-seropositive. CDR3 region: CASSLPGQGIFSTDTQYF. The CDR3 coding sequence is TGTGCCAGCAGCTTGCCTGGACAGGGAATCTTTAGCACAGATACGCAGTATTTT.